The rows below give T cell receptor beta chains drawn from one sample of a study of CD8 T cells in Susac syndrome. A single record per CDR3 protein comes from TCRdb applying MiXCR to the immunoSEQ multiplex PCR reads. The sample contains over 200,000 distinct CDR3 sequences, around 95% of which appear only once. Sequencing input: CD4+ T cells from PBMCs. These receptors all come from a human donor with multiple sclerosis. Each CDR3 is given with its conserved first and last residue. D genes are given only for firm matches. Size is stated for part of the rows, as once, few or many counts, or as a class when the clone is expanded.

cdr3_aa cdr3_nt j_call clone_size v_call d_call
CAWSVSGTVSYEQYF TGTGCCTGGAGTGTATCCGGGACAGTCTCCTACGAGCAGTACTTC TRBJ2-7 NA TRBV30 TRBD1
CATSREIRQEEETQYF TGTGCCACCAGCAGAGAAATAAGACAGGAGGAAGAGACCCAGTACTTC TRBJ2-5 NA TRBV15 NA
CASSVLGVNTEAFF TGTGCCAGTAGTGTGTTGGGGGTTAACACTGAAGCTTTCTTT TRBJ1-1 NA TRBV19 NA
CASSLEVGVEAFF TGTGCCAGCAGCTTGGAAGTAGGGGTTGAAGCTTTCTTT TRBJ1-1 NA TRBV5-4 NA
CASSLVNTDTQYF TGTGCCAGCAGCTTGGTGAACACAGATACGCAGTATTTT TRBJ2-3 few TRBV13 NA
CSARLTGDRETQYF TGCAGTGCTAGACTGACAGGGGATAGGGAGACCCAGTACTTC TRBJ2-5 once TRBV20-1 TRBD1
CASSVGHPNTEAFF TGTGCCAGCAGCGTAGGACACCCGAACACTGAAGCTTTCTTT TRBJ1-1 once TRBV9 NA
CSAPTSGGSYTQYF TGCAGTGCCCCTACTAGCGGGGGGTCCTATACGCAGTATTTT TRBJ2-3 NA TRBV20-1 TRBD2
CASSLIMSYDTQYF TGTGCCAGCAGCCTCATTATGAGTTACGATACGCAGTATTTT TRBJ2-3 NA TRBV13 NA
CASSQVEANTEAFF TGTGCCAGCAGCCAAGTCGAGGCAAACACTGAAGCTTTCTTT TRBJ1-1 NA TRBV3-1 NA
CSVDGERGVNTEAFF TGCAGCGTTGACGGGGAGAGGGGGGTGAACACTGAAGCTTTCTTT TRBJ1-1 NA TRBV29-1 NA
CSVSLGTEAFF TGCAGCGTTTCATTAGGAACTGAAGCTTTCTTT TRBJ1-1 once TRBV29-1 NA
CASSYRIDLRGIYEQYF TGTGCCAGCAGTTACAGGATAGACCTAAGAGGGATCTACGAGCAGTACTTC TRBJ2-7 NA TRBV6-5 NA
CSARPGLLINEQFF TGCAGTGCTAGGCCCGGACTGCTTATCAATGAGCAGTTCTTC TRBJ2-1 NA TRBV20-1 NA
CASSSGLAGSADTQYF TGTGCCAGCAGTTCAGGACTAGCGGGTTCAGCAGATACGCAGTATTTT TRBJ2-3 NA TRBV27 TRBD2
CASSPTNPGTQYF TGTGCCAGCAGCCCGACTAACCCCGGTACGCAGTATTTT TRBJ2-3 once TRBV3-1 NA
CASREGSYNEQFF TGTGCCAGCAGGGAGGGGTCCTACAATGAGCAGTTCTTC TRBJ2-1 NA TRBV11-1 NA
CSVAPQMGTEAFF TGCAGCGTCGCCCCTCAGATGGGCACTGAAGCTTTCTTT TRBJ1-1 NA TRBV29-1 NA
CASSPPGQGMNTEAFF TGTGCCAGCAGCCCCCCGGGACAGGGAATGAACACTGAAGCTTTCTTT TRBJ1-1 NA TRBV3-1 TRBD1
CASISGTGADQPQHF TGTGCCAGCATCTCCGGGACAGGGGCAGATCAGCCCCAGCATTTT TRBJ1-5 NA TRBV12-3/TRBV12-4 TRBD1
CATTGFLGETQYF TGTGCCACAACTGGGTTCCTCGGGGAGACCCAGTACTTC TRBJ2-5 once TRBV10-3 NA
CSVPTGGGGANVLTF TGCAGCGTACCCACGGGGGGTGGCGGGGCCAACGTCCTGACTTTC TRBJ2-6 NA TRBV29-1 TRBD2
CASSQDRSTRNYGYTF TGCGCCAGCAGCCAAGATCGGAGCACAAGGAACTATGGCTACACCTTC TRBJ1-2 NA TRBV4-1 NA
CASKQAGYNEQFF TGTGCCAGCAAACAAGCCGGATACAATGAGCAGTTCTTC TRBJ2-1 NA TRBV5-4 NA
CASSFWGPNTGELFF TGCGCCAGCAGCTTTTGGGGGCCGAACACCGGGGAGCTGTTTTTT TRBJ2-2 NA TRBV5-1 NA
CSVATRLADQETQYF TGCAGCGTTGCCACCCGACTAGCGGACCAAGAGACCCAGTACTTC TRBJ2-5 NA TRBV29-1 TRBD2
CASSLWSGDYGYTF TGTGCCAGCAGTTTATGGTCAGGGGACTATGGCTACACCTTC TRBJ1-2 NA TRBV27 NA
CASSSTGIQETQYF TGTGCCAGTAGTTCCACAGGAATCCAAGAGACCCAGTACTTC TRBJ2-5 NA TRBV19 NA
CASSQDWENIQYF TGTGCCAGCAGCCAGGACTGGGAAAACATTCAGTACTTC TRBJ2-4 NA TRBV5-6 NA
CASSPRLVSSGELFF TGTGCCAGCAGCCCCCGACTAGTGAGTTCCGGGGAGCTGTTTTTT TRBJ2-2 NA TRBV9 NA
CAWSAVQGSNQPQHF TGTGCCTGGAGTGCCGTACAGGGGAGCAATCAGCCCCAGCATTTT TRBJ1-5 once TRBV30 TRBD1
CSTEPINQPQHF TGCAGTACAGAACCCATTAATCAGCCCCAGCATTTT TRBJ1-5 once TRBV20-1 NA
CSAADRIAGNEQFF TGCAGTGCTGCTGACAGAATCGCGGGGAATGAGCAGTTCTTC TRBJ2-1 NA TRBV20-1 NA
CASSMTENQPQHF TGTGCCAGTAGTATGACAGAGAATCAGCCCCAGCATTTT TRBJ1-5 NA TRBV19 NA
CASSYGLYTDTQYF TGTGCCAGCAGCTACGGACTATACACAGATACGCAGTATTTT TRBJ2-3 NA TRBV7-2 NA
CASSPRQGRTDTQYF TGTGCCAGCAGCCCTCGACAGGGGCGAACAGATACGCAGTATTTT TRBJ2-3 NA TRBV3-1 TRBD1
CASSYVQGANEQYF TGTGCCAGCAGCTATGTACAGGGAGCCAACGAGCAGTACTTC TRBJ2-7 NA TRBV7-9 NA
CALGRSSGANVLTF TGTGCCCTGGGGAGGAGCTCTGGGGCCAACGTCCTGACTTTC TRBJ2-6 NA TRBV13 NA
CSSADRSTQYF TGCAGCTCCGCCGACAGATCTACGCAGTATTTT TRBJ2-3 NA TRBV29-1 NA
CASSSDGYGYTF TGTGCCAGCAGCTCCGATGGGTATGGCTACACCTTC TRBJ1-2 NA TRBV5-4 NA
CSAAVGHEQYF TGCAGTGCTGCAGTAGGCCACGAGCAGTACTTC TRBJ2-7 NA TRBV20-1 NA
CASSRDRGPNYGYTF TGTGCCAGCAGCCGAGACAGGGGGCCTAACTATGGCTACACCTTC TRBJ1-2 NA TRBV7-9 TRBD1
CASSQAPGTAYNEQFF TGCGCCAGCAGCCAAGCCCCCGGGACAGCGTACAATGAGCAGTTCTTC TRBJ2-1 NA TRBV4-1 TRBD1
CASSIGIWEHKAGNEQFF TGTGCCAGTAGTATAGGAATTTGGGAACACAAGGCGGGCAATGAGCAGTTCTTC TRBJ2-1 NA TRBV19 NA
CATSLGGAGANVLTF TGTGCCACCAGCTTAGGGGGGGCCGGGGCCAACGTCCTGACTTTC TRBJ2-6 NA TRBV15 NA